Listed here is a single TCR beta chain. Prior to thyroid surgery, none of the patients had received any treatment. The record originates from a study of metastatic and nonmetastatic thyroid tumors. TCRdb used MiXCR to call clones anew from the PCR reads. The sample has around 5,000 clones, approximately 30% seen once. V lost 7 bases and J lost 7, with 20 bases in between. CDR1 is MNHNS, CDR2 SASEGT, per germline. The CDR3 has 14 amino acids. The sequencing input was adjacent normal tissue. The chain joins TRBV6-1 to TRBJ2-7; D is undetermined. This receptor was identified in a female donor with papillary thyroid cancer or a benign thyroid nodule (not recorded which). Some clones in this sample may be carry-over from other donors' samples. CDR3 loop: CASKDPRTVEEQYF. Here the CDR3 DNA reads TGTGCCAGCAAGGACCCGAGGACCGTTGAAGAGCAGTACTTC.